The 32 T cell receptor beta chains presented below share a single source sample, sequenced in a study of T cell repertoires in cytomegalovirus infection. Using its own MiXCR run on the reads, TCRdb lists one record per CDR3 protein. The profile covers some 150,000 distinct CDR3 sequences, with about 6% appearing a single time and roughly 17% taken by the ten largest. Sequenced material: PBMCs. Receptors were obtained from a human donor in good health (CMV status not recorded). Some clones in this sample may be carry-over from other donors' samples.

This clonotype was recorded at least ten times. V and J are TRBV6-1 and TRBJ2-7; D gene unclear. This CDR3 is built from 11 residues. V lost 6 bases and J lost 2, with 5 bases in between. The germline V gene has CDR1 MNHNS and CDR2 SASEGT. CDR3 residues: CASRDTYEQYF. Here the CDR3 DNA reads TGTGCCAGCAGAGACACCTACGAGCAGTACTTC.

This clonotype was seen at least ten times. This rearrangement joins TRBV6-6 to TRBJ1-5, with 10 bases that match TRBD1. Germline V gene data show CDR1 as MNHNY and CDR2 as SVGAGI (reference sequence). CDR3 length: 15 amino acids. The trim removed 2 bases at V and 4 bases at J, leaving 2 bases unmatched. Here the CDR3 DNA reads TGTGCCAGCAGTTACCGGGACAGGGGTAATCAGCCCCAGCATTTT. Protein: CASSYRDRGNQPQHF.

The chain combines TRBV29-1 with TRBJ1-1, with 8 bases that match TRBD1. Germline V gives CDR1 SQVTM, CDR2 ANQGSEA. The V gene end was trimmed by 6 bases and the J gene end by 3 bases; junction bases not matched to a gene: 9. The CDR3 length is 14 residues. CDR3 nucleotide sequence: TGCAGCGTCGCAACGGACAGGGTTTACACTGAAGCTTTCTTT. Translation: CSVATDRVYTEAFF.

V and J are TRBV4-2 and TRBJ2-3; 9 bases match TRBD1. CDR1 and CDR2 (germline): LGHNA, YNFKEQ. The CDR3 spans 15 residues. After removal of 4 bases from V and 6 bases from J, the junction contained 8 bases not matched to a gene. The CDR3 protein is CASSLQDRGGDTQYF. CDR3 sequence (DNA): TGTGCCAGCAGCCTGCAGGACAGGGGAGGGGATACGCAGTATTTT.

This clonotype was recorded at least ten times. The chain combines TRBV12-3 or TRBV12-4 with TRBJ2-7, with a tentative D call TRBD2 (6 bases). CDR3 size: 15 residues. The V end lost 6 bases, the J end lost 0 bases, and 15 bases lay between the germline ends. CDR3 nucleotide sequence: TGTGCCAGCAGCCCCCTAGCGACTATCTCCTACGAGCAGTACTTC. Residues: CASSPLATISYEQYF.

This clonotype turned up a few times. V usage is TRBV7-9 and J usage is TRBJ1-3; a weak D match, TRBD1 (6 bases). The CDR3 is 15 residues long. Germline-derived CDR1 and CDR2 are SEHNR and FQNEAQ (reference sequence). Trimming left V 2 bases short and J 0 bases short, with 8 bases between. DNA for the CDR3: TGTGCCAGCAGCTTAAGGGGGGACTCTGGAAACACCATATATTTT. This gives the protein CASSLRGDSGNTIYF.

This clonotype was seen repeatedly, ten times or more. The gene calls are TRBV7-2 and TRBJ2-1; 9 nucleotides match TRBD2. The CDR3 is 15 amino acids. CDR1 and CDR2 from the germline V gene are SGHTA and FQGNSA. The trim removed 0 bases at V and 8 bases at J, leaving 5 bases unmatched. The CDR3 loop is CASSLAAGGLDEQFF. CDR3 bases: TGTGCCAGCAGCTTAGCGGCGGGGGGGCTAGATGAGCAGTTCTTC. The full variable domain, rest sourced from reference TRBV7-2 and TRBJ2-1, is GAGVSQSPSNKVTEKGKDVELRCDPISGHTALYWYRQSLGQGLEFLIYFQGNSAPDKSGLPSDRFSAERTGGSVSTLTIQRTQQEDSAVYLCASSLAAGGLDEQFFGPGTRLTVL.

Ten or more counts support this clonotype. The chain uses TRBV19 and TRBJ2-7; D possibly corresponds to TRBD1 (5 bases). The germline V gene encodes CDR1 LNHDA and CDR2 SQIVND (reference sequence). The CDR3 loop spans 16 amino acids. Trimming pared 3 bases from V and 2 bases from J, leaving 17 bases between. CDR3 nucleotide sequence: TGTGCCAGTAGTATCGGGCAGGGCGACGAAACCTACGAGCAGTACTTC. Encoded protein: CASSIGQGDETYEQYF.

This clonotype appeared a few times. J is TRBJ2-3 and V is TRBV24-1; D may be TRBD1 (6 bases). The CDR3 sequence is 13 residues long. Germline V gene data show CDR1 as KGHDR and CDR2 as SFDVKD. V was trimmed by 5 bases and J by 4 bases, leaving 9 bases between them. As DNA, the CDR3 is TGTGCCACCAGTGTGGGGGCGGCAGATACGCAGTATTTT. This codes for CATSVGAADTQYF.

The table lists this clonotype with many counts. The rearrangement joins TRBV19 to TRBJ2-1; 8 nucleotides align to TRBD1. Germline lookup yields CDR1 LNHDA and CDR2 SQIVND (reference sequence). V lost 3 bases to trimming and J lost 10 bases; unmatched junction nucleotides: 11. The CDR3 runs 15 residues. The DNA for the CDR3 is TGTGCCAGTAGTATGCCGGACAGGGAGTCGAAGGAGCAGTTCTTC. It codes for CASSMPDRESKEQFF.

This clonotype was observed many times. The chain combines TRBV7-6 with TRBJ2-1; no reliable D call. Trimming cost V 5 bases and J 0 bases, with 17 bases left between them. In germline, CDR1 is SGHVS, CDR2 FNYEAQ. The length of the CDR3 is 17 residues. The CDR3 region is CASSRSLGQSSYNEQFF. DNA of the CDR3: TGTGCCAGCAGCCGAAGCCTAGGGCAAAGCTCCTACAATGAGCAGTTCTTC. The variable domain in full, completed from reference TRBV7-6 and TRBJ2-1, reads GAGVSQSPRYKVTKRGQDVALRCDPISGHVSLYWYRQALGQGPEFLTYFNYEAQQDKSGLPNDRFSAERPEGSISTLTIQRTEQRDSAMYRCASSRSLGQSSYNEQFFGPGTRLTVL.

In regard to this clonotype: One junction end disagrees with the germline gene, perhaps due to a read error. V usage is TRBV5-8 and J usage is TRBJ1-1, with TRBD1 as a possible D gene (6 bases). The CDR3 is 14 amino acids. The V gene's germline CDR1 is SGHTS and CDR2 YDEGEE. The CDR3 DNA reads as TGTGCCAGCAGCTTGGCCGAGGGGGGCACTGAAGCTTCCTTT. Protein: CASSLAEGGTEASF. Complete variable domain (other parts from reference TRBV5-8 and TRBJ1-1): EAGVTQSPTHLIKTRGQQATLRCSPISGHTSVYWYQQALGLGLQFLLWYDEGEERNRGNFPPRFSGRQFPNYSSELNVNALELEDSALYLCASSLAEGGTEASFGQGTRLTVV.

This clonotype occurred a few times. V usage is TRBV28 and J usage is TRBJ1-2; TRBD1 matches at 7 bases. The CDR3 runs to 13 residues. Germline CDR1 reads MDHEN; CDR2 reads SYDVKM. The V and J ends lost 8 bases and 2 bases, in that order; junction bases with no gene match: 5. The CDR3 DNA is TGTGCCAGCCGCGGACAGGCGAACTATGGCTACACCTTC. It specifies CASRGQANYGYTF.

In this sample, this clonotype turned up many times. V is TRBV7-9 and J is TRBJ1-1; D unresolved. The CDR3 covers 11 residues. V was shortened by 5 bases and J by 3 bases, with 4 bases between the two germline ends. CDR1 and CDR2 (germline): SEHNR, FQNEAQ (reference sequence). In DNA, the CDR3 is TGTGCCAGCAGCAGAGACACTGAAGCTTTCTTT. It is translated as CASSRDTEAFF.

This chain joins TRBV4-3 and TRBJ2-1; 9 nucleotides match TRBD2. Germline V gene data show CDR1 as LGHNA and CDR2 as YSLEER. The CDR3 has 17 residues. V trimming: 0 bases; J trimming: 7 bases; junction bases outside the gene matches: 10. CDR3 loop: CASSQEGGGGAYNEQFF. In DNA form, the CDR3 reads TGCGCCAGCAGCCAAGAGGGGGGCGGGGGGGCGTATAATGAGCAGTTCTTC.

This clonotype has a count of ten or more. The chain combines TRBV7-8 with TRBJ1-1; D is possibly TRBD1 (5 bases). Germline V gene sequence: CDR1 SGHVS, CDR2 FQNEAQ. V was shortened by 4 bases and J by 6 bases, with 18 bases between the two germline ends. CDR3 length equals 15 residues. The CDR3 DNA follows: TGTGCCAGCAGCTCTTATCACAGGTTCCCGGCTGAAGCTTTCTTT. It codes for CASSSYHRFPAEAFF.

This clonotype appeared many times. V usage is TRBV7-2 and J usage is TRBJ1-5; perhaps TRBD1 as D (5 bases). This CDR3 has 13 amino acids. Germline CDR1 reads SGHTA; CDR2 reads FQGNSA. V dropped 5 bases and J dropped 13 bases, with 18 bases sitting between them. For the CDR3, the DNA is TGTGCCAGCAGCCCGCGCGGGGGGGGAACTCAGCATTTT. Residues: CASSPRGGGTQHF.

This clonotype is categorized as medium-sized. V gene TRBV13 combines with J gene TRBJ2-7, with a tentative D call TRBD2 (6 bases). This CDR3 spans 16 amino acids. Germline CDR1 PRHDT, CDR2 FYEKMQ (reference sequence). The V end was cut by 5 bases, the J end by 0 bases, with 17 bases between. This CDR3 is CASSDTGVSGSYEQYF. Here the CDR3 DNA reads TGTGCCAGCAGCGACACGGGGGTTTCGGGCTCCTACGAGCAGTACTTC.

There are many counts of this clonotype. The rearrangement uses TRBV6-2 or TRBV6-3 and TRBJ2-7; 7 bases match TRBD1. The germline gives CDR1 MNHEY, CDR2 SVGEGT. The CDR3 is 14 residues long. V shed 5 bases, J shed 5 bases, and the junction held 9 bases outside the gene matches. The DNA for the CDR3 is TGTGCCAGCAGTAAGAAGACAGGGCATCACGAGCAGTACTTC. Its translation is CASSKKTGHHEQYF.

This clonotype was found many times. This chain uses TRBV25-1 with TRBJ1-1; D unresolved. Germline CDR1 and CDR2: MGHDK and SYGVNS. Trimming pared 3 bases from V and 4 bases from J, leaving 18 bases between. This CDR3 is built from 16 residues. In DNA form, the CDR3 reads TGTGCCAGCAGTGAGTCAGGAGTAGATGCGGGCACTGAAGCTTTCTTT. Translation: CASSESGVDAGTEAFF.

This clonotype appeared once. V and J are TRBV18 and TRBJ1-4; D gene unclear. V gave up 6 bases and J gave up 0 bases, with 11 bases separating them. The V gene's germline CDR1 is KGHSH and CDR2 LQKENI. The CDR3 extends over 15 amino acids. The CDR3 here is CASSPEIATNEKLFF. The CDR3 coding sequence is TGTGCCAGCTCGCCGGAAATTGCAACTAATGAAAAACTGTTTTTT.

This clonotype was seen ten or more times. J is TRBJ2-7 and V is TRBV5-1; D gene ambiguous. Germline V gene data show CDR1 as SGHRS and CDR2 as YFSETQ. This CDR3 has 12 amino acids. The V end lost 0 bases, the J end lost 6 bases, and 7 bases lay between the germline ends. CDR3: CASSLGYSEQYF. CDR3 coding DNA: TGCGCCAGCAGCTTGGGCTATTCCGAGCAGTACTTC.

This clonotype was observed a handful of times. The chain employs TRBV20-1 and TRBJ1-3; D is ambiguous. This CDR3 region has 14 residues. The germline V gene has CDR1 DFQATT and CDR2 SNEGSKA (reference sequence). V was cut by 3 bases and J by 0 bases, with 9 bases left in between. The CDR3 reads CSASRTVSGNTIYF. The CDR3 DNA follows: TGCAGTGCTAGCCGGACGGTCTCTGGAAACACCATATATTTT.

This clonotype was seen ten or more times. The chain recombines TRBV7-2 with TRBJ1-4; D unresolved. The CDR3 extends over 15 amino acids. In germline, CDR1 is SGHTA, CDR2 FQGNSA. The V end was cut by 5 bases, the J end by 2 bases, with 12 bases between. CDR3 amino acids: CASSPQTGTNEKLFF. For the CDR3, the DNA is TGTGCCAGCAGCCCCCAGACCGGGACTAATGAAAAACTGTTTTTT.

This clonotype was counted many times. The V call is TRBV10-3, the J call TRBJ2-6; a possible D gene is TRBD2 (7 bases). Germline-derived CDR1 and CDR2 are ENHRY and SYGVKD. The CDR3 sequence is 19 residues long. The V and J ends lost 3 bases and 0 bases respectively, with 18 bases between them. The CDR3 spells CAISERGALLSSGANVLTF. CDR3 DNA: TGTGCCATCAGTGAACGGGGGGCCCTACTCTCCTCTGGGGCCAACGTCCTGACTTTC.

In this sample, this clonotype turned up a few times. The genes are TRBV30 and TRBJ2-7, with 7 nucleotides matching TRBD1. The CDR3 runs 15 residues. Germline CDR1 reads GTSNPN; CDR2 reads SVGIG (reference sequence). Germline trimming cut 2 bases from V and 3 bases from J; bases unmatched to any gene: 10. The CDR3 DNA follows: TGTGCCTGGAGTAGAATAAGACAGGGAAGCTACGAGCAGTACTTC. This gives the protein CAWSRIRQGSYEQYF.

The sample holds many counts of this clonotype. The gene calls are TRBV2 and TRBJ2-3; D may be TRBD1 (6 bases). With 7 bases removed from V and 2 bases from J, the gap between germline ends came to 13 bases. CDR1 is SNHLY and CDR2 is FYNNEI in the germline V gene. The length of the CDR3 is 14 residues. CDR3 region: CASTPGHPTDTQYF. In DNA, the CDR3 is TGTGCCAGCACGCCGGGACACCCCACAGATACGCAGTATTTT. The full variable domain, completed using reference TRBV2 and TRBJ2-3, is EPEVTQTPSHQVTQMGQEVILRCVPISNHLYFYWYRQILGQKVEFLVSFYNNEISEKSEIFDDQFSVERPDGSNFTLKIRSTKLEDSAMYFCASTPGHPTDTQYFGPGTRLTVL.

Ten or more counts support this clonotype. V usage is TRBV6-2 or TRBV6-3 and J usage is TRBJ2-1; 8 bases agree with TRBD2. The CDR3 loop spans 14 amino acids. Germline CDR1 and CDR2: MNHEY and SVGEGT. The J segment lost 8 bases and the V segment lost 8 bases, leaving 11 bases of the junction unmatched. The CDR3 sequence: CASWKAGDWHEQFF. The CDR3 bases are TGTGCCAGCTGGAAAGCGGGGGATTGGCATGAGCAGTTCTTC.

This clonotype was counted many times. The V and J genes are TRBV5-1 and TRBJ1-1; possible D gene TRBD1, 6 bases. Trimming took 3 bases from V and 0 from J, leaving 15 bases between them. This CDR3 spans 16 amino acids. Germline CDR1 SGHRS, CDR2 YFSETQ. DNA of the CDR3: TGCGCCAGCAGCTCCCGGACAGCCATCATGAACACTGAAGCTTTCTTT. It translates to CASSSRTAIMNTEAFF.

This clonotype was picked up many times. This CDR3 is CASSLAGAFEQFF. The CDR3 coding sequence is TGTGCCAGCAGCTTAGCAGGGGCATTTGAGCAGTTCTTC. The J gene is TRBJ2-1, the V gene TRBV7-3; D is possibly TRBD1 (6 bases). The germline V gene encodes CDR1 SGHTA and CDR2 FQGTGA. Trimming pared 2 bases from V and 9 bases from J, leaving 11 bases between. This CDR3 comprises 13 residues.

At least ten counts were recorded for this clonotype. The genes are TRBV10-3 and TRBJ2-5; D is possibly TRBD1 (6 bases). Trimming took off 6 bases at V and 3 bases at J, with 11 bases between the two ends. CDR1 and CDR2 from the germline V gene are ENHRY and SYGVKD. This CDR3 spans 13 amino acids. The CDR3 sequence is CAIRVGAKETQYF. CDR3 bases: TGTGCCATCAGGGTGGGGGCCAAAGAGACCCAGTACTTC.

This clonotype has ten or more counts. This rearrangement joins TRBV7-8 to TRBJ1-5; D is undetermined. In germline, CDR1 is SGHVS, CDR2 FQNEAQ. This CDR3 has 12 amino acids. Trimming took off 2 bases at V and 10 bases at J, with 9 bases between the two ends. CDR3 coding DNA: TGTGCCAGCAGCTTATTCGAGCGCCCCCAGCATTTT. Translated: CASSLFERPQHF.